Included here is one T cell receptor (beta chain) sequence, with context. This entry belongs to a study of blood T cell repertoires in COVID-19. Study overall: There were acute and convalescent COVID-19 samples, and they came from the United States, Italy and Spain.

The CDR3 covers 15 residues. J lost 3 bases, V lost 5 bases, and 9 bases had no gene match. Germline CDR1 reads MNHEY; CDR2 reads SMNVEV (reference sequence). TCRdb keeps only in-frame clones here, not all; method: immunoSEQ multiplex PCR. Among about 200,000 clones listed, about 77% were seen once. This TCR was recovered from a woman aged 80 or older with active or convalescent COVID-19. This chain uses TRBV27 with TRBJ2-7; 8 bases match TRBD2. Sequenced material: peripheral blood. The CDR3 sequence is CASSPLSGGLYEQYF. In nucleotides, the CDR3 is TGTGCCAGCAGTCCCCTCAGCGGGGGTCTCTACGAGCAGTACTTC.